This T cell receptor beta chain was identified in a study of blood T cell repertoires in COVID-19. Turning to the study itself: Some COVID-19 samples were acute and others convalescent; all came from the United States, Italy and Spain. Sample material is recorded as cDNA or gDNA derived from T cells, B-cell-depleted T cells, or PBMCs.

Germline-derived CDR1 and CDR2 are MGHRA and YSYEKL. V was pared by 1 base and J by 2 bases, with 11 bases between. This CDR3 has 15 residues. Generated by immunoSEQ multiplex PCR, the TCRdb table keeps only in-frame clones and is missing some. The sample records some 270,000 clones, 84% being singletons. The chain has TRBV4-1 and TRBJ1-1; D not certain. The source is a woman aged 40-49 years who had recovered from COVID-19. Sequencing was carried out using peripheral blood. In DNA, the CDR3 is TGCGCCAGCAGCCAAGGGAGAAAATTAAACACTGAAGCTTTCTTT. This sequence encodes CASSQGRKLNTEAFF.